A selection of T cell receptor beta chains follows, all from one sample in a study of T-cell memory formation after mild COVID-19. TCRdb redid the calling of the 5' RACE reads with MiXCR, one entry per CDR3 protein. The data hold about 400,000 distinct CDR3 sequences, with around a quarter observed a single time. Material for sequencing was PBMCs or a T cell subset sorted from them (not recorded which). The receptors stem from an adult woman who had mild COVID-19 (a few samples of this study predate the infection). Cell type and time point are not known. The conserved cysteine and the conserved F or W are not part of the CDR3 here. The order of the fields is CDR3 protein, CDR3 length, J gene, V gene.

ASSDPGPHNEQF	12	TRBJ2-1	TRBV6-4
ASSGGTVVEKLF	12	TRBJ1-4	TRBV9
ASTLGSPSVNEQF	13	TRBJ2-1	TRBV7-2
ASSFGSVVQETQY	13	TRBJ2-5	TRBV7-9
ATSDDEAGTDTQY	13	TRBJ2-3	TRBV24-1
ATSDPGQGYNEQF	13	TRBJ2-1	TRBV24-1
ASSLGSVQETQY	12	TRBJ2-5	TRBV5-6
SVGAGDHTGELF	12	TRBJ2-2	TRBV29-1
ASSPPGTGEAF	11	TRBJ1-1	TRBV7-8
SVDDRVASGEAF	12	TRBJ1-1	TRBV29-1
ASGQGKNTEAF	11	TRBJ1-1	TRBV6-1
ASSLDASSYNEQF	13	TRBJ2-1	TRBV5-4
ASSLGPGQAYEQY	13	TRBJ2-7	TRBV7-9
ASTRTRGSNNSPLH	14	TRBJ1-6	TRBV27
ASSQDGGTGIEQY	13	TRBJ2-7	TRBV4-1
ASSQHTGGDTYEQY	14	TRBJ2-7	TRBV4-1
ASKQDSYEQY	10	TRBJ2-7	TRBV7-9
ASRTSGSDTQY	11	TRBJ2-3	TRBV7-2
ASSVYLGGTDHTEAF	15	TRBJ1-1	TRBV9
SAPRTGGILNTEAF	14	TRBJ1-1	TRBV20-1
ASSLGRLQY	9	TRBJ2-7	TRBV12-3/TRBV12-4
ASGRGRRPYEQY	12	TRBJ2-7	TRBV6-2/TRBV6-3
ASSELQGSVGNEQF	14	TRBJ2-1	TRBV25-1
ASGWGPTGEQF	11	TRBJ2-1	TRBV12-5
ASSSRGWTGELF	12	TRBJ2-2	TRBV6-6